Each of the 11 T cell receptor beta chains below was sequenced from the same sample in a study of T cell repertoires in cytomegalovirus infection. Each CDR3 protein is one row after TCRdb ran MiXCR on the reads. The sample lists about 89,000 distinct CDR3 sequences, 25% to 30% occurring once. These receptors are not linked to any known antigen. The input for sequencing was CD8+ T cells from cultured PBMCs, taken from culture after CMV antigen stimulation. These receptors came from a human donor in good health (CMV status not recorded). Some clones in this sample may be carry-over from other donors' samples.

This clonotype has a handful of counts. J is TRBJ1-3 and V is TRBV4-1; possibly TRBD1 for D (5 bases). Germline CDR1 is MGHRA and CDR2 is YSYEKL. Trimming cost V 0 bases and J 8 bases, with 11 bases left between them. CDR3 length: 14 amino acids. The CDR3 is CASSQEPGRDTIYF. The CDR3 DNA is TGCGCCAGCAGCCAAGAGCCAGGGAGAGACACCATATATTTT.

This chain links TRBV11-2 with TRBJ2-7; 9 bases match TRBD2. Germline-derived CDR1 and CDR2 are SGHAT and FQNNGV. V lost 5 bases to trimming and J lost 0 bases; unmatched junction nucleotides: 8. The CDR3 has 16 amino acids. CDR3 sequence: CASSQGLAGSSYEQYF. CDR3 bases: TGTGCCAGCAGCCAAGGGCTAGCGGGGAGCTCCTACGAGCAGTACTTC. Together with reference TRBV11-2 and TRBJ2-7, the CDR3 gives the full variable domain: EAGVAQSPRYKIIEKRQSVAFWCNPISGHATLYWYQQILGQGPKLLIQFQNNGVVDDSQLPKDRFSAERLKGVDSTLKIQPAKLEDSAVYLCASSQGLAGSSYEQYFGPGTRLTVT.

This clonotype has only a few counts. V is TRBV24-1 and J is TRBJ1-1; TRBD1 matches at 8 bases. The V segment lost 7 bases and the J segment 0 bases; nucleotides outside the gene matches: 3. Germline CDR1 KGHDR, CDR2 SFDVKD. The CDR3 extends over 14 amino acids. CDR3 region: CATRDRDMNTEAFF. DNA for the CDR3: TGTGCCACCAGGGACAGGGACATGAACACTGAAGCTTTCTTT.

This chain connects TRBV7-2 to TRBJ2-3; D gene ambiguous. Germline V CDR1 and CDR2: SGHTA, FQGNSA. The CDR3 consists of 13 residues. V lost 3 bases to trimming and J lost 4 bases, with 8 bases between them. CDR3 sequence reads: CASSFLGADTQYF. The CDR3 DNA follows: TGTGCCAGCAGCTTTCTAGGCGCAGATACGCAGTATTTT.

The chain joins TRBV7-6 to TRBJ2-1; TRBD1 or TRBD2 may be the D gene (7 bases each). The CDR3 runs 13 residues. With 5 bases removed from V and 9 bases from J, the gap between germline ends came to 14 bases. CDR1 is SGHVS and CDR2 is FNYEAQ in the germline V gene. DNA of the CDR3: TGTGCCAGCAGCCACAGGGGAGGGGTTGAGCAGTTCTTC. Protein sequence: CASSHRGGVEQFF.

The V and J genes are TRBV12-3 or TRBV12-4 and TRBJ2-7; either TRBD1 or TRBD2 may supply D (6 bases each). V lost 3 bases, J lost 5 bases, and 8 bases lay in between. This CDR3 is 12 amino acids long. CDR3 amino acids: CASSFRGDEQYF. The CDR3, as DNA: TGTGCCAGCAGTTTTAGGGGGGACGAGCAGTACTTC.

V is TRBV7-6 and J is TRBJ1-2, with D possibly matching TRBD1 (5 bases). Germline V gene lookup returns CDR1 SGHVS and CDR2 FNYEAQ. The V end lost 1 base, the J end lost 0 bases, and 15 bases lay between the germline ends. The CDR3 is made up of 17 amino acids. The CDR3 sequence: CASSLESYGGSNYGYTF. The CDR3 DNA sequence: TGTGCCAGCAGCTTAGAGAGCTATGGGGGATCTAACTATGGCTACACCTTC.

This clonotype has a count of ten or more. Here the CDR3 DNA reads TGTGCCAGCAGCTCCGGACAGGGGTTAATAGATACGCAGTATTTT. Its protein is CASSSGQGLIDTQYF. V and J are TRBV7-6 and TRBJ2-3; TRBD1 agrees at 9 bases. Germline V CDR1 and CDR2: SGHVS, FNYEAQ. Trimming took 4 bases from V and 5 from J; bases not matched to a gene: 7. The CDR3 runs 15 residues.

This chain links TRBV6-5 with TRBJ2-3; 8 nucleotides align to TRBD2. V was pared by 6 bases and J by 0 bases, with 11 bases of the junction left unmatched. Germline CDR1 and CDR2: MNHEY and SVGAGI. There are 17 residues in the CDR3. CDR3 amino acids: CASRLNPGGGSTDTQYF. The CDR3 DNA sequence: TGTGCCAGCAGGCTCAATCCGGGGGGGGGGAGCACAGATACGCAGTATTTT.

This chain joins TRBV6-6 and TRBJ1-5; TRBD1 matches at 9 bases. Per germline, CDR1 MNHNY and CDR2 SVGAGI (reference sequence). The ends lost 6 bases at V and 7 bases at J; junction bases unmatched: 7. This CDR3 region has 14 residues. The CDR3 reads CASRTGTGFQPQHF. CDR3 bases: TGTGCCAGCAGGACCGGGACAGGGTTCCAGCCCCAGCATTTT.

The chain is built from TRBV28 and TRBJ2-1, with TRBD1 matching over 8 bases. The ends lost 7 bases at V and 1 base at J; junction bases unmatched: 6. This CDR3 spans 15 amino acids. Germline lookup yields CDR1 MDHEN and CDR2 SYDVKM. The CDR3 DNA follows: TGTGCCAGCACCCTTTGGACAGGGTCCTACAATGAGCAGTTCTTC. Translated, it gives CASTLWTGSYNEQFF.